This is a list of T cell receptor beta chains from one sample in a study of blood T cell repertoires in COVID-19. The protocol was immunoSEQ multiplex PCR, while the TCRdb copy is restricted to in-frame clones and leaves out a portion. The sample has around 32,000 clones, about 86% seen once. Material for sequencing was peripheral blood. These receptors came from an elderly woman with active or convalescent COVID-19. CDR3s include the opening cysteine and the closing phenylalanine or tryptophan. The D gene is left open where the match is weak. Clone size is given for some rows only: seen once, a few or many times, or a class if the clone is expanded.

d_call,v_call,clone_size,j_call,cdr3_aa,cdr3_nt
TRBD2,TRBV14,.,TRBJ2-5,CASSQSTGRSETQYF,TGTGCCAGCAGCCAGAGTACCGGGAGGTCAGAGACCCAGTACTTC
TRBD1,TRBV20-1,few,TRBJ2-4,CSASVRDRGNIQYF,TGCAGTGCTAGTGTCAGGGACAGGGGCAACATTCAGTACTTC
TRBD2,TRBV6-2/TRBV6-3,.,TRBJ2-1,CASSGRAANSYNEQFF,TGTGCCAGCAGTGGGAGGGCAGCGAATTCCTACAATGAGCAGTTCTTC
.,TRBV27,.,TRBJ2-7,CASSLFPDSYEQYF,TGTGCCAGCAGTTTATTCCCGGACAGCTACGAGCAGTACTTC
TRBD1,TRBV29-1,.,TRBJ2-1,CSGRDRGSYNEQFF,TGCAGCGGCAGGGACAGGGGCTCCTACAATGAGCAGTTCTTC
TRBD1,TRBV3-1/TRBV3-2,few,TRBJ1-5,CASSPRGENNQPQHF,TGTGCCAGCAGCCCCAGGGGGGAAAACAATCAGCCCCAGCATTTT
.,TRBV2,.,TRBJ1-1,CASSRDWTAEAFF,TGTGCCAGCAGCCGAGACTGGACAGCTGAAGCTTTCTTT
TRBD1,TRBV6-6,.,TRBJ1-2,CASSYLDRGYGYTF,TGTGCCAGCAGTTACCTGGACAGGGGGTATGGCTACACCTTC
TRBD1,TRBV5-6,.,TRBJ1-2,CASSSRGARYTF,TGTGCCAGCAGCTCCAGGGGGGCCCGTTACACCTTC
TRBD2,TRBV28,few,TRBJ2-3,CASSLGLGPGAGVSTDTQYF,TGTGCCAGCAGTTTGGGATTGGGCCCGGGAGCGGGGGTTAGCACAGATACGCAGTATTTT
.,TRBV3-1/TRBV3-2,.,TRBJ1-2,CASRMTDVAGGYTF,TGTGCCAGCAGGATGACCGATGTCGCGGGTGGCTACACCTTC
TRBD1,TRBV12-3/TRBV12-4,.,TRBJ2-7,CASSRQGIYEQYF,TGTGCCAGCAGTCGACAGGGGATTTACGAGCAGTACTTC
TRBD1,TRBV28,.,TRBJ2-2,CASSIQTGVGELFF,TGTGCCAGCAGTATCCAGACAGGGGTCGGGGAGCTGTTTTTT
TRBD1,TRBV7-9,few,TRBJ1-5,CASSLTGTVSNQPQHF,TGTGCCAGCAGCTTAACCGGGACAGTATCCAATCAGCCCCAGCATTTT
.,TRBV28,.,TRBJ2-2,CASGTQNTGELFF,TGTGCCAGCGGGACTCAGAACACCGGGGAGCTGTTTTTT
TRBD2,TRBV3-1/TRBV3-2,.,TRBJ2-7,CASSQAPGLASSYEQYF,TGTGCCAGCAGCCAAGCCCCGGGACTAGCGTCTAGCTACGAGCAGTACTTC
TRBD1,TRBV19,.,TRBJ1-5,CASSILQGASNQPQHF,TGTGCCAGTAGTATTTTACAGGGGGCTAGCAATCAGCCCCAGCATTTT
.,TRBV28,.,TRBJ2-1,CASSSSPLALSSYNEQVF,TGTGCCAGCAGTTCCTCTCCACTAGCCCTGAGCTCCTACAATGAGCAGGTCTTC
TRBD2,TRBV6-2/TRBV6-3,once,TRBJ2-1,CASSYSHLAGGYNEQFF,TGTGCCAGCAGTTACTCCCACCTAGCGGGAGGGTACAATGAGCAGTTCTTC
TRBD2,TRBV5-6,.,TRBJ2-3,CASSLLGLAGAGTDTQYF,TGTGCCAGCAGCTTGCTGGGACTAGCGGGAGCTGGCACAGATACGCAGTATTTT
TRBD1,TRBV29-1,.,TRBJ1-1,CSVRGGQGAGGAFF,TGCAGCGTCCGGGGGGGACAGGGCGCTGGTGGGGCTTTCTTT
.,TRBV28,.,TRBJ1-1,CASPGKGTEAFF,TGTGCCAGCCCCGGGAAAGGAACTGAAGCTTTCTTT
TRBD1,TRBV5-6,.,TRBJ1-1,CASSLTRQGTEAFF,TGTGCCAGCAGCCTGACCAGACAGGGCACTGAAGCTTTCTTT
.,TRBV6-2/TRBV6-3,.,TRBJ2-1,CASSRTAGFYNEQFF,TGTGCCAGCAGCCGAACCGCGGGCTTTTACAATGAGCAGTTCTTC
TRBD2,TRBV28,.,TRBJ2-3,CASSFISGTDTQYF,TGTGCCAGCAGTTTTATTAGCGGGACAGATACGCAGTATTTT
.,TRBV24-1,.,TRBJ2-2,CATTDSRGAGELFF,TGTGCCACCACGGATAGCCGAGGAGCCGGGGAGCTGTTTTTT
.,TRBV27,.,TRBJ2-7,CASLGGRCSYEQYF,TGTGCCAGCCTCGGGGGGCGCTGCTCCTACGAGCAGTACTTC
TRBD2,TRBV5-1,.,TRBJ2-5,CASSLVAGGRETQYF,TGCGCCAGCAGCTTAGTAGCGGGGGGAAGAGAGACCCAGTACTTC
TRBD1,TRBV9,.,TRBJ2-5,CASSVGTQGGGETQYF,TGTGCCAGCAGCGTAGGCACACAGGGGGGCGGGGAGACCCAGTACTTC
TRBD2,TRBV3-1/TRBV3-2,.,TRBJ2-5,CASSVRLAGGGETQYF,TGTGCCAGCAGCGTCCGACTAGCGGGGGGCGGAGAGACCCAGTACTTC
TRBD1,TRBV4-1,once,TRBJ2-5,CASSQAGTGAKKTQYF,TGCGCCAGCAGCCAAGCGGGAACAGGGGCAAAGAAAACCCAGTACTTC
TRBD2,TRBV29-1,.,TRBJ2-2,CSPGAGGGELFF,TGCAGCCCTGGAGCGGGAGGCGGGGAGCTGTTTTTT
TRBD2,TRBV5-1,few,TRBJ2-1,CASSLTSGSSYNEQFF,TGCGCCAGCAGCTTAACTAGCGGGAGCTCCTACAATGAGCAGTTCTTC
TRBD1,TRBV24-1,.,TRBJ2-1,CATSDEDRGLGNEQFF,TGTGCCACCAGTGATGAGGACAGGGGGCTTGGCAATGAGCAGTTCTTC
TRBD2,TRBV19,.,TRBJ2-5,CASNPGLAVGETQYF,TGTGCCAGTAACCCGGGACTAGCCGTGGGAGAGACCCAGTACTTC
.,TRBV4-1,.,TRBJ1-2,CASSQDASFYGYTF,TGCGCCAGCAGCCAAGATGCCAGTTTCTATGGCTACACCTTC
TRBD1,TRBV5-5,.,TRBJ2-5,CASSPGGQGSQETQYF,TGTGCCAGCAGCCCTGGGGGACAGGGTTCCCAAGAGACCCAGTACTTC
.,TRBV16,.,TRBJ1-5,CASSQSTGNQPQHF,TGTGCCAGCAGCCAATCGACAGGCAATCAGCCCCAGCATTTT
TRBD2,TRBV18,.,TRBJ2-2,CASSPRLAEGRDTGELFF,TGTGCCAGCTCACCACGACTAGCGGAGGGGCGGGACACCGGGGAGCTGTTTTTT
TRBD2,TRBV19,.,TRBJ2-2,CASSTGLAGGPGGELFF,TGTGCCAGTAGTACGGGACTAGCGGGAGGGCCGGGCGGGGAGCTGTTTTTT
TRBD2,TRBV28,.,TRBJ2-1,CASSLPLAGGLNEQFF,TGTGCCAGCAGTTTACCGCTAGCGGGAGGCTTAAATGAGCAGTTCTTC
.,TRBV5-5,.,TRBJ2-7,CASRASLDEQYF,TGTGCCAGCAGGGCTAGCTTGGACGAGCAGTACTTC